This record concerns one TCR beta chain sequence. Using immunoSEQ multiplex PCR, the repertoire was profiled, and TCRdb retains in-frame clones only, with some absent. Found here are more than 200,000 clones, about nine tenths of them singletons; the top ten hold roughly 2.5%. CDR3 size: 16 residues. Trimming left V 5 bases short and J 2 bases short, with 16 bases between. Germline values: CDR1 SGHAT, CDR2 FQNNGV. This sample is drawn from a study of blood T cell repertoires in COVID-19. Looking at the study overall: PBMCs, B-cell-depleted T cells, or T cells were the source of the cDNA or gDNA that made up the material.

The receptor comes from a woman aged 55 to 70 with acute or convalescent COVID-19. The sample was peripheral blood. The chain carries TRBV11-2 and TRBJ2-1; maybe TRBD2 (7 bases). For the CDR3, the DNA is TGTGCCAGCAGCCCAGGCGGGGGACAAACCTACAATGAGCAGTTCTTC. Residues: CASSPGGGQTYNEQFF.